The 22 T cell receptor beta chains presented below share a single source sample, sequenced in a study of shared clonotypes between healthy human individuals. Using immunoSEQ multiplex PCR, the repertoire was profiled, and TCRdb retains in-frame clones only, with some absent. The sample yields around 1.1 million clones, around 78% seen once. Sample: memory CD4+ T cells from PBMCs. As to subset: CD45RA-negative fraction. The origin of the receptors is a man between 18 and 29 years old in good health. Some clones in this sample may be carry-over from other donors' samples.

This chain joins TRBV29-1 and TRBJ2-1; D is perhaps TRBD2 (5 bases). CDR3 length: 12 amino acids. Germline CDR1 and CDR2: SQVTM and ANQGSEA. The V end lost 6 bases, the J end lost 8 bases, and 14 bases lay between the germline ends. CDR3 in amino acids: CSVAGPTHEQFF. CDR3 bases: TGCAGCGTCGCGGGCCCGACCCATGAGCAGTTCTTC.

This clone was counted a single time. The rearrangement uses TRBV30 and TRBJ2-4; 7 bases map to TRBD2. In germline, CDR1 is GTSNPN, CDR2 SVGIG (reference sequence). This CDR3 spans 15 amino acids. J was trimmed by 6 bases and V by 5 bases; bases with no gene match: 13. The CDR3 nucleotides are TGTGCCTGGGCCCTGACTAGCTTATCACCAAACATTCAGTACTTC. This codes for CAWALTSLSPNIQYF. Variable domain in full (rest from reference TRBV30 and TRBJ2-4): SQTIHQWPATLVQPVGSPLSLECTVEGTSNPNLYWYRQAAGRGLQLLFYSVGIGQISSEVPQNLSASRPQDRQFILSSKKLLLSDSGFYLCAWALTSLSPNIQYFGAGTRLSVL.

J is TRBJ2-7 and V is TRBV18; the match to TRBD1 covers 8 bases. Losses at the gene ends were 5 bases for V and 7 bases for J; bases not matched to a gene: 10. The CDR3 length is 14 residues. Germline V lookup: CDR1 KGHSH, CDR2 LQKENI. This chain's CDR3 is CASSNQPTGEEQYF. In DNA form, the CDR3 reads TGTGCCAGCTCAAACCAGCCGACAGGGGAGGAGCAGTACTTC.

This clone was seen repeatedly, ten times or more. The chain employs TRBV18 and TRBJ2-6; D is perhaps TRBD1 (5 bases). Germline loops: CDR1 KGHSH, CDR2 LQKENI. The germline V and J ends were trimmed by 3 bases and 0 bases, with 21 bases remaining between them. This CDR3 spans 20 amino acids. The CDR3 here is CASSPTSSFKGLSGANVLTF. As DNA, the CDR3 is TGTGCCAGCTCACCCACGTCCTCTTTTAAGGGGCTCTCTGGGGCCAACGTCCTGACTTTC. Looking up the rest from reference TRBV18 and TRBJ2-6 gives the full variable domain: NAGVMQNPRHLVRRRGQEARLRCSPMKGHSHVYWYRQLPEEGLKFMVYLQKENIIDESGMPKERFSAEFPKEGPSILRIQQVVRGDSAAYFCASSPTSSFKGLSGANVLTFGAGSRLTVL.

The chain recombines TRBV7-9 with TRBJ2-3; 11 positions match TRBD2. Trimming at V came to 0 bases and at J to 0 bases, leaving 5 bases not matched to a gene. The CDR3 extends over 18 amino acids. Germline V gene lookup returns CDR1 SEHNR and CDR2 FQNEAQ (reference sequence). The CDR3 DNA follows: TGTGCCAGCAGCTTAGCGGTGACTAGCGGGACTAGCACAGATACGCAGTATTTT. It specifies CASSLAVTSGTSTDTQYF. Using reference TRBV7-9 and TRBJ2-3 for the parts outside the CDR3, the full variable domain is DTGVSQNPRHKITKRGQNVTFRCDPISEHNRLYWYRQTLGQGPEFLTYFQNEAQLEKSRLLSDRFSAERPKGSFSTLEIQRTEQGDSAMYLCASSLAVTSGTSTDTQYFGPGTRLTVL.

The chain has TRBV6-1 and TRBJ2-7; D is possibly TRBD1 or TRBD2 (6 bases each). The CDR3 extends over 13 amino acids. With 10 bases removed from V and 5 bases from J, the gap between germline ends came to 18 bases. Germline CDR1 reads MNHNS; CDR2 reads SASEGT. The DNA for the CDR3 is TGTGCCATCAGGGATGGGGGGCGCAACGAGCAGTACTTC. Translating gives CAIRDGGRNEQYF.

The chain employs TRBV23-1 and TRBJ2-6; 8 bases align to TRBD2. TRBV23-1 is known as an ORF, though its function is uncertain. Trimming removed 2 bases from V and 0 bases from J; junction bases left unmatched: 15. This CDR3 has 21 residues. CDR3 in amino acids: CASSQPPGGLTFPSGANVLTF. Written as DNA, the CDR3 is TGCGCCAGCAGTCAACCGCCGGGGGGGCTTACCTTCCCCTCTGGGGCCAACGTCCTGACTTTC.

J is TRBJ1-5 and V is TRBV28; D may be TRBD1 (6 bases). With 7 bases removed from V and 2 bases from J, the gap between germline ends came to 18 bases. This CDR3 comprises 16 residues. Germline assignment: CDR1 MDHEN and CDR2 SYDVKM. The chain's CDR3 is CASKGTGSRRNQPQHF. DNA for the CDR3: TGTGCCAGCAAAGGCACAGGGTCGAGGCGCAATCAGCCCCAGCATTTT.

This chain joins TRBV19 and TRBJ2-4; perhaps TRBD2 as D (5 bases). The CDR3 contains 19 residues. The V gene lost 5 bases and the J gene lost 4 bases, with 27 bases spanning the gap. Germline CDR1 LNHDA, CDR2 SQIVND (reference sequence). In DNA form, the CDR3 reads TGTGCCAGTAGTCCCCAGGTGGGAATGGGGATACTAGGAAAAAACATTCAGTACTTC. Translation gives CASSPQVGMGILGKNIQYF.

This clone was seen a single time. The chain combines TRBV19 with TRBJ1-5; no definite D call. Trimming removed 0 bases from V and 3 bases from J, with 9 bases in between. Germline V lookup: CDR1 LNHDA, CDR2 SQIVND (reference sequence). This CDR3 has 15 residues. Written as DNA, the CDR3 is TGTGCCAGTAGTATAGATCGAGGCAACAATCAGCCCCAGCATTTT. Residues: CASSIDRGNNQPQHF.

A word on this clone: This may come from a read error, since a much larger clone is one base off. This is likely a read error, given that the CDR3 carries no conserved phenylalanine or tryptophan at its end. The V gene is TRBV30, the J gene TRBJ2-4; D may correspond to TRBD1 or TRBD2 (5 bases each). V shed 0 bases and J shed 2 bases, with 14 bases lying between them. The CDR3 is made up of 16 amino acids. Germline V gene lookup returns CDR1 GTSNPN and CDR2 SVGIG (reference sequence). In DNA form, the CDR3 reads TGTGCCTGGAGTGTTGGGGGTTTTGCCCCCAAAAACATTCAGTACCTC. It encodes CAWSVGGFAPKNIQYL.

The chain has TRBV29-1 and TRBJ2-3, with 8 positions matching TRBD2. CDR1 and CDR2 (germline): SQVTM, ANQGSEA. This CDR3 has 15 amino acids. The trim removed 3 bases at V and 4 bases at J, leaving 9 bases unmatched. The CDR3 coding sequence is TGCAGCGTTGATAAGACGGGACTAGGAGCAGATACGCAGTATTTT. Protein product: CSVDKTGLGADTQYF.

This clone has just a few counts. This sample includes further DNA sequences coding for the same CDR3. The chain couples TRBV18 to TRBJ2-5, with D unclear. CDR1 is KGHSH and CDR2 is LQKENI in the germline V gene. Trimming removed 1 base from V and 3 bases from J, with 0 bases in between. This CDR3 contains 11 residues. CDR3 sequence: CASSPQETQYF. CDR3 in DNA: TGTGCCAGCTCACCACAAGAGACCCAGTACTTC. The full variable domain, in which reference TRBV18 and TRBJ2-5 provide the parts outside the CDR3, is NAGVMQNPRHLVRRRGQEARLRCSPMKGHSHVYWYRQLPEEGLKFMVYLQKENIIDESGMPKERFSAEFPKEGPSILRIQQVVRGDSAAYFCASSPQETQYFGPGTRLLVL.

This clone turned up a few times. V and J are TRBV19 and TRBJ1-2; D perhaps matches TRBD1 (5 bases). Trimming pared 6 bases from V and 2 bases from J, leaving 7 bases between. The length of the CDR3 is 12 residues. Germline CDR1 LNHDA, CDR2 SQIVND (reference sequence). Written as DNA, the CDR3 is TGTGCCAGTAGCTGGGGGAACTATGGCTACACCTTC. Its translation is CASSWGNYGYTF.

As concerns this clone: A read error may account for a junction end that differs from germline. V gene TRBV11-2 combines with J gene TRBJ2-3; TRBD2 aligns across 7 bases. Per the germline V gene, CDR1 is SGHAT and CDR2 is FQNNGV. CDR3 length: 15 residues. In DNA form, the CDR3 reads TGTGCCAGCAGCTTACCTAGCGGACCCACAGGTACGCAGTATTTT. Its translation is CASSLPSGPTGTQYF. The full variable domain, rest sourced from reference TRBV11-2 and TRBJ2-3, is EAGVAQSPRYKIIEKRQSVAFWCNPISGHATLYWYQQILGQGPKLLIQFQNNGVVDDSQLPKDRFSAERLKGVDSTLKIQPAKLEDSAVYLCASSLPSGPTGTQYFGPGTRLTVL.

This clone was observed a handful of times. The chain recombines TRBV7-2 with TRBJ2-7, with TRBD1 identical over 8 bases. Trimming removed 1 base from V and 6 bases from J; junction bases left unmatched: 5. Looked up from germline, CDR1 is SGHTA and CDR2 is FQGNSA. This CDR3 comprises 14 residues. The CDR3 coding sequence is TGTGCCAGCAGCTTAGGCACAGGGGGATCCGAGCAGTACTTC. Amino acids: CASSLGTGGSEQYF.

The rearrangement joins TRBV29-1 to TRBJ2-1, with TRBD1 as a possible D gene (5 bases). The CDR3 has 13 amino acids. CDR1 is SQVTM and CDR2 is ANQGSEA in the germline V gene. Trimming shortened V by 2 bases and J by 15 bases, and 20 bases separated the two germline ends. CDR3 sequence reads: CSVERPLGRVWFF. The DNA for the CDR3 is TGCAGCGTTGAAAGACCTTTGGGCAGGGTCTGGTTCTTC.

This clone was counted a single time. The chain recombines TRBV6-1 with TRBJ2-5, with unresolved D. Germline assignment: CDR1 MNHNS and CDR2 SASEGT. The CDR3 spans 14 residues. V gave up 6 bases and J gave up 5 bases, with 16 bases separating them. CDR3 protein: CASSLAARQETQYF. DNA for the CDR3: TGTGCCAGCAGCCTGGCTGCCCGGCAGGAGACCCAGTACTTC.

As concerns this clone: This specimen includes other DNA sequences encoding the same CDR3. The chain is built from TRBV5-1 and TRBJ2-3, with D unresolved. V lost 0 bases and J 2 bases, leaving 7 bases between the germline ends. There are 14 residues in the CDR3. In germline, CDR1 is SGHRS, CDR2 YFSETQ. The CDR3: CASSLARDTDTQYF. The CDR3 region has the DNA TGCGCCAGCAGCTTGGCCCGAGACACAGATACGCAGTATTTT.

The genes are TRBV5-1 and TRBJ1-2; D uncertain. The CDR3 extends over 16 amino acids. The V gene's germline CDR1 is SGHRS and CDR2 YFSETQ. Trimming took 1 base from V and 5 from J, leaving 18 bases between them. CDR3 protein: CASSLLGLGAPYGYTF. Here the CDR3 DNA reads TGCGCCAGCAGCTTGCTGGGTCTAGGAGCTCCATATGGCTACACCTTC. The full variable domain, with the rest looked up from reference TRBV5-1 and TRBJ1-2, is KAGVTQTPRYLIKTRGQQVTLSCSPISGHRSVSWYQQTPGQGLQFLFEYFSETQRNKGNFPGRFSGRQFSNSRSEMNVSTLELGDSALYLCASSLLGLGAPYGYTFGSGTRLTVV.

The chain carries TRBV5-1 and TRBJ1-5; TRBD1 aligns across 7 bases. The CDR3 consists of 15 residues. Germline V gene lookup returns CDR1 SGHRS and CDR2 YFSETQ. The V gene end was trimmed by 2 bases and the J gene end by 6 bases; junction bases not matched to a gene: 8. DNA of the CDR3: TGCGCCAGCAGCTTAACAGGGGAAGGTACTCAGCCCCAGCATTTT. It yields the protein CASSLTGEGTQPQHF.

This chain connects TRBV7-9 to TRBJ1-2, with D possibly matching TRBD1 (6 bases). The V end lost 4 bases, the J end lost 5 bases, and 23 bases lay between the germline ends. The CDR3 runs 17 residues. CDR1 and CDR2 from the germline V gene are SEHNR and FQNEAQ (reference sequence). This CDR3 is CASSWTVGQRGDYGYTF. The CDR3 DNA follows: TGTGCCAGCAGCTGGACAGTCGGTCAACGAGGGGATTATGGCTACACCTTC.